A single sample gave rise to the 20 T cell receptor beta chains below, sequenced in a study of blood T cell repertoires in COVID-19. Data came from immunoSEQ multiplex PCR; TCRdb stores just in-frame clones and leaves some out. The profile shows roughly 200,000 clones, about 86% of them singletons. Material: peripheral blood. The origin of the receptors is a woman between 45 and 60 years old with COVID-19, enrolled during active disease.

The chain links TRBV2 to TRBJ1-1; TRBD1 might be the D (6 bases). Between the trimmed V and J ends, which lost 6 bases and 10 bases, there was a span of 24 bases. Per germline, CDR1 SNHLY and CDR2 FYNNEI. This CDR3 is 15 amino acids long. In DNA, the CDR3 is TGTGCCAGCAGCCGACAGGTTAGGATCGTCGGAGGAGCTTTCTTT. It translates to CASSRQVRIVGGAFF.

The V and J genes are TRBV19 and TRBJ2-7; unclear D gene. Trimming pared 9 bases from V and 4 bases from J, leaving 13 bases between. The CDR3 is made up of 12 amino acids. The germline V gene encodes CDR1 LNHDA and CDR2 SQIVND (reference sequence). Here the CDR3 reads CASPLKIYEQYF. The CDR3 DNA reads TGTGCCAGCCCGTTAAAAATTTACGAGCAGTACTTC.

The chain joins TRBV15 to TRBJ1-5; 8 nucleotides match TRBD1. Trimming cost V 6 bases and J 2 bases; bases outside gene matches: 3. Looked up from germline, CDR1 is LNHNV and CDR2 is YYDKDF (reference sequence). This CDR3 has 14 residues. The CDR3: CATSTGGGNQPQHF. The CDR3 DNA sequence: TGTGCCACCAGTACAGGGGGGGGCAATCAGCCCCAGCATTTT.

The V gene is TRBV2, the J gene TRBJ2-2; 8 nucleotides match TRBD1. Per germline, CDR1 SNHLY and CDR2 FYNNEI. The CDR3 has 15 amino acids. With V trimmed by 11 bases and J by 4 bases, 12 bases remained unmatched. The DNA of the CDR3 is TGTGCCGGCCGGACAGGGTCAACTTTCACCGGGGAGCTGTTTTTT. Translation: CAGRTGSTFTGELFF.

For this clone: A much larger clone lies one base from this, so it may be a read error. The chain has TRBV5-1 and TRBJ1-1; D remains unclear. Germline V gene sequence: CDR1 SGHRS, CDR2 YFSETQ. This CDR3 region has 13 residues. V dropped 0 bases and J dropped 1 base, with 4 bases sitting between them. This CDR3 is CASSLGRNTEAFF. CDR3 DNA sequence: TGCGCCAGCAGCTTGGGCAGGAACACTGAAGCTTTCTTT.

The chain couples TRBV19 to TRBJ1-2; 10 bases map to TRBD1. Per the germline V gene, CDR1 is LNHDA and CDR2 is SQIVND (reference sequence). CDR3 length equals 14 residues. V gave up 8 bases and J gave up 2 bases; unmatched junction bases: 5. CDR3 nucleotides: TGTGCCAGTCTTTGGACAGGGGGGAACTATGGCTACACCTTC. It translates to CASLWTGGNYGYTF.

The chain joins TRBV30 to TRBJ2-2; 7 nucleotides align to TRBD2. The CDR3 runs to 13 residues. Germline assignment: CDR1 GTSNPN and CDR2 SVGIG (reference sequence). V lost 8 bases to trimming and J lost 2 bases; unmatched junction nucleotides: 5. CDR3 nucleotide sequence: TGTGCCGGGGACTATACTAACACCGGGGAGCTGTTTTTT. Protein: CAGDYTNTGELFF.

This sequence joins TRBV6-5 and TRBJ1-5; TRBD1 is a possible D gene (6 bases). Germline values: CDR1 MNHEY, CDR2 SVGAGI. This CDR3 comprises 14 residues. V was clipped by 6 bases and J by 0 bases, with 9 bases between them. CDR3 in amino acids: CASRSGDSNQPQHF. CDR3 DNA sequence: TGTGCCAGCAGATCAGGGGATAGCAATCAGCCCCAGCATTTT.

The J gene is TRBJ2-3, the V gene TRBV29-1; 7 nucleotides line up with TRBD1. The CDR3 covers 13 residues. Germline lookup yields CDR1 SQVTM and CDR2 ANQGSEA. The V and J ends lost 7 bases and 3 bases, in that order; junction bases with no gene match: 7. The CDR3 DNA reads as TGCAGCGCTCCGACAGGGCGGACAGATACGCAGTATTTT. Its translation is CSAPTGRTDTQYF.

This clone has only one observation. The chain's CDR3 is CATSLFPGELFF. CDR3 nucleotides: TGTGCCACCTCCCTCTTTCCCGGGGAGCTGTTTTTT. This sequence joins TRBV19 and TRBJ2-2; D not certain. The germline gives CDR1 LNHDA, CDR2 SQIVND (reference sequence). The CDR3 is 12 residues long. V shed 10 bases and J shed 6 bases, with 12 bases lying between them.

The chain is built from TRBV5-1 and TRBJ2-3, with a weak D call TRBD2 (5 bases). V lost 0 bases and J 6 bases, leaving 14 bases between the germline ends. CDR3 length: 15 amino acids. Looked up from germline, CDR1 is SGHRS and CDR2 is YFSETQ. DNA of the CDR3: TGCGCCAGCAGCTTGGCGGGATCCTCACAGGATACGCAGTATTTT. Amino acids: CASSLAGSSQDTQYF.

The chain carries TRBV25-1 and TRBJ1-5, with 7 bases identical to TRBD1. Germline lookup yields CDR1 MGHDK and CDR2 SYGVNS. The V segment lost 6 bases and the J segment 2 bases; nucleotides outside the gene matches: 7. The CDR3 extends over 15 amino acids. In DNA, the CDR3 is TGTGCCAGCAGGAGGGGGCTATCGGGCAATCAGCCCCAGCATTTT. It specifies CASRRGLSGNQPQHF. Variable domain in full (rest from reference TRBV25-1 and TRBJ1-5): EADIYQTPRYLVIGTGKKITLECSQTMGHDKMYWYQQDPGMELHLIHYSYGVNSTEKGDLSSESTVSRIRTEHFPLTLESARPSHTSQYLCASRRGLSGNQPQHFGDGTRLSIL.

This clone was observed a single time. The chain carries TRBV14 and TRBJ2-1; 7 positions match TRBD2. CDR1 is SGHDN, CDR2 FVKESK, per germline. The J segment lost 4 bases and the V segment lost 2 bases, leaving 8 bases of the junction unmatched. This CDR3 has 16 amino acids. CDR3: CASSQRDRGVYNEQFF. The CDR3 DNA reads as TGTGCCAGCAGCCAAAGAGACCGGGGGGTGTACAATGAGCAGTTCTTC.

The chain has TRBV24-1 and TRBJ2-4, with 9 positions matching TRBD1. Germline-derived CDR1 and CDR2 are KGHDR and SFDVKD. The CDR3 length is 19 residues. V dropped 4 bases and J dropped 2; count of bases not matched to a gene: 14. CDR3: CATSDLQGARVWSKNIQYF. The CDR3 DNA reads TGTGCCACCAGTGACTTACAGGGGGCGCGTGTTTGGTCCAAAAACATTCAGTACTTC.

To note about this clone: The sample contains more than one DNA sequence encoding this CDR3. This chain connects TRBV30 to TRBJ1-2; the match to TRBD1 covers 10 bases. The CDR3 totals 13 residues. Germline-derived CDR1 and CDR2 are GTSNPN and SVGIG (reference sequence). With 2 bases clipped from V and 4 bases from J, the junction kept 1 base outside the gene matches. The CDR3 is CAWSWTGGYGYTF. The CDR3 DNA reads TGTGCCTGGAGTTGGACAGGGGGCTATGGCTACACCTTC.

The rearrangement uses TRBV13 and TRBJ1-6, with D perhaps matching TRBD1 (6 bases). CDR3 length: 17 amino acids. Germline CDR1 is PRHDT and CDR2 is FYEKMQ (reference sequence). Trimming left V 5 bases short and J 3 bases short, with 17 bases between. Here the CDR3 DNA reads TGTGCCAGCAGCGATACTGAACAGGGTTTCTATAATTCACCCCTCCACTTT. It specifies CASSDTEQGFYNSPLHF.

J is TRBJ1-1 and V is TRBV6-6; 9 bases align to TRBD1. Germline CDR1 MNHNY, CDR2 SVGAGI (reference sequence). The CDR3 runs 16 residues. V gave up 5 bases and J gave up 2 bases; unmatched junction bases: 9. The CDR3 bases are TGTGCCAGCAGTCTGCGACAGGGGGTAGTAAACACTGAAGCTTTCTTT. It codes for CASSLRQGVVNTEAFF.

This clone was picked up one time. The CDR3 nucleotides are TGTGCCAGCAGCTTAGGCCTGGTCGGGGGAACGTATTTT. It specifies CASSLGLVGGTYF. The V and J genes are TRBV13 and TRBJ2-3, with a tentative D call TRBD2 (6 bases). The CDR3 loop spans 13 amino acids. The germline V and J ends were trimmed by 0 bases and 14 bases, with 15 bases remaining between them. Germline CDR1 reads PRHDT; CDR2 reads FYEKMQ (reference sequence).

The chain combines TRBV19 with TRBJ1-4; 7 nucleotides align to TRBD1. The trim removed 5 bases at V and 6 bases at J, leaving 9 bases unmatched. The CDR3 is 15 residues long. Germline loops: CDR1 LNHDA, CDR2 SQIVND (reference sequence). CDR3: CASSATGARDEKLFF. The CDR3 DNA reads TGTGCCAGTAGTGCTACAGGGGCCAGAGATGAAAAACTGTTTTTT.

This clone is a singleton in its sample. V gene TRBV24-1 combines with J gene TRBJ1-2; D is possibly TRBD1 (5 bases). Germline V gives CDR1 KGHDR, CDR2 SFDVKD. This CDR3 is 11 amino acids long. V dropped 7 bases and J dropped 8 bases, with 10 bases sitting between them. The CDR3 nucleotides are TGTGCCACCAGCCTCGGGGGGGGCTACACCTTC. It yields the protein CATSLGGGYTF.